One and the same sample provided the 27 T cell receptor beta chains below, sequenced in a study of blood T cell repertoires in COVID-19. Sequencing was performed with immunoSEQ multiplex PCR; in TCRdb, only in-frame clones are kept and a portion is missing. The data contain roughly 240,000 clones, approximately 88% of them seen just once; the ten biggest clones take up about 2.3%. Sequenced input: PBMCs or T cells enriched from blood (not recorded which). These receptors came from a woman aged 40 to 50 with acute COVID-19.

The V gene is TRBV7-8, the J gene TRBJ1-3, with D uncertain. This CDR3 contains 16 residues. V was cut by 5 bases and J by 0 bases, with 14 bases left in between. Germline V gives CDR1 SGHVS, CDR2 FQNEAQ. DNA for the CDR3: TGTGCCAGCAGCCGAACCCAGGTCAGCTCTGGAAACACCATATATTTT. This translates into CASSRTQVSSGNTIYF.

J is TRBJ1-1 and V is TRBV27; no clear D. CDR1 is MNHEY and CDR2 is SMNVEV in the germline V gene (reference sequence). Trimming cost V 3 bases and J 4 bases, with 12 bases left between them. The CDR3 covers 14 residues. This CDR3 is CASSFTVEGTEAFF. CDR3 coding DNA: TGTGCCAGCAGTTTTACGGTCGAGGGCACTGAAGCTTTCTTT.

V usage is TRBV5-1 and J usage is TRBJ1-1; possibly TRBD1 for D (6 bases). The V end was cut by 4 bases, the J end by 0 bases, with 16 bases between. The CDR3 runs to 16 residues. The V gene's germline CDR1 is SGHRS and CDR2 YFSETQ. The CDR3 coding sequence is TGCGCCAGCAGCATAGGACAGTCAAACATGAACACTGAAGCTTTCTTT. It encodes CASSIGQSNMNTEAFF.

J is TRBJ2-7 and V is TRBV1; TRBD1, the table's D call, was not compared with the DNA. TRBV1 is noted as a pseudogene. The CDR3 is 16 residues long. The CDR3 sequence: CTSSLATGTGENEQYF. The CDR3 DNA sequence: TGCACCAGCAGCCTTGCGACCGGGACAGGAGAGAACGAGCAGTACTTC.

This chain connects TRBV9 to TRBJ1-2, with D unresolved. Trimming took off 1 base at V and 8 bases at J, with 12 bases between the two ends. CDR3 size: 13 residues. Germline CDR1 and CDR2: SGDLS and YYNGEE. The CDR3 DNA sequence: TGTGCCAGCAGCGTAATTGAAGGCGGGGGCTACACCTTC. Protein sequence: CASSVIEGGGYTF.

The genes are TRBV12-3 or TRBV12-4 and TRBJ2-5; a possible D gene is TRBD2 (5 bases). The V end lost 7 bases, the J end lost 3 bases, and 12 bases lay between the germline ends. This CDR3 spans 13 amino acids. The DNA for the CDR3 is TGTGCCAGCATGGCGGGCGGAGAAGAGACCCAGTACTTC. It is translated as CASMAGGEETQYF.

V and J are TRBV11-2 and TRBJ2-5; D uncertain. CDR1 and CDR2 from the germline V gene are SGHAT and FQNNGV. V was shortened by 1 base and J by 7 bases, with 13 bases between the two germline ends. This CDR3 has 14 residues. CDR3 region: CASSLVYGRGTQYF. Here the CDR3 DNA reads TGTGCCAGCAGCTTAGTATACGGCCGAGGGACCCAGTACTTC. Together with reference TRBV11-2 and TRBJ2-5, the CDR3 gives the full variable domain: EAGVAQSPRYKIIEKRQSVAFWCNPISGHATLYWYQQILGQGPKLLIQFQNNGVVDDSQLPKDRFSAERLKGVDSTLKIQPAKLEDSAVYLCASSLVYGRGTQYFGPGTRLLVL.

This sequence joins TRBV12-3 or TRBV12-4 and TRBJ2-7; 9 nucleotides align to TRBD1. J gave up 3 bases and V 3 bases, and 0 bases lay outside the gene matches. CDR3 length equals 13 residues. The DNA for the CDR3 is TGTGCCAGCAGTTTGGGACAGGGCTACGAGCAGTACTTC. It specifies CASSLGQGYEQYF.

J is TRBJ2-1 and V is TRBV3-1 (or the pseudogene TRBV3-2), with 7 bases aligning to TRBD1. Trimming removed 3 bases from V and 9 bases from J; junction bases left unmatched: 14. The CDR3 spans 16 residues. Germline lookup yields CDR1 LGHDT and CDR2 YNNKEL (reference sequence). The CDR3 nucleotides read TGTGCCAGCAGCCAGTGGGGGACAGACGGTTCAAGTGAGCAGTTCTTC. Amino acids: CASSQWGTDGSSEQFF.

The chain joins TRBV11-3 to TRBJ2-3; 10 bases fit TRBD2. Trimming cost V 2 bases and J 4 bases; bases outside gene matches: 6. Germline CDR1 reads SGHNT; CDR2 reads YENEEA. The length of the CDR3 is 16 residues. In nucleotides, the CDR3 is TGTGCCAGCAGCTTATCTCTAGCGGGAGTGGCAGATACGCAGTATTTT. It translates to CASSLSLAGVADTQYF.

The rearrangement uses TRBV14 and TRBJ1-3; the D is unclear. V dropped 6 bases and J dropped 0 bases, with 15 bases sitting between them. The germline CDR1 and CDR2 sequences are SGHDN and FVKESK. The length of the CDR3 is 16 residues. The CDR3 DNA reads as TGTGCCAGCAGGGTCCAGGCCGGGAGCTCTGGAAACACCATATATTTT. Translation gives CASRVQAGSSGNTIYF.

This chain links TRBV5-1 with TRBJ2-5, with 7 bases lining up with TRBD1. Germline CDR1 SGHRS, CDR2 YFSETQ. V was pared by 7 bases and J by 3 bases, with 12 bases of the junction left unmatched. CDR3 length equals 15 residues. CDR3 amino acids: CASRPTGRYEETQYF. CDR3 bases: TGCGCCAGCCGACCGACAGGGCGGTACGAAGAGACCCAGTACTTC.

The V and J genes are TRBV7-2 and TRBJ1-3; 10 bases are shared with TRBD1. This CDR3 has 15 residues. With 1 base clipped from V and 4 bases from J, the junction kept 1 base outside the gene matches. The germline CDR1 and CDR2 sequences are SGHTA and FQGNSA. CDR3 amino acids: CASSLVTGGGNTIYF. The CDR3, as DNA: TGTGCCAGCAGCTTAGTGACAGGGGGCGGAAACACCATATATTTT.

The CDR3 DNA reads TGTGCCAGCAAGCCTGGGACAGGGGACTACGAGCCCCAGCATTTT. Its translation is CASKPGTGDYEPQHF. The chain recombines TRBV2 with TRBJ1-5; the match to TRBD1 covers 10 bases. In germline, CDR1 is SNHLY, CDR2 FYNNEI. The CDR3 has 15 amino acids. V trimming: 7 bases; J trimming: 8 bases; junction bases outside the gene matches: 11.

The chain is built from TRBV5-4 and TRBJ2-1; possible D gene TRBD1, 6 bases. The CDR3 spans 15 residues. Germline V gene data show CDR1 as SGHNT and CDR2 as YYREEE (reference sequence). Trimming shortened V by 1 base and J by 0 bases, and 8 bases separated the two germline ends. The CDR3 loop reads CASSLSGVSYNEQFF. DNA for the CDR3: TGTGCCAGCAGCTTGTCAGGGGTCTCCTACAATGAGCAGTTCTTC.

The chain joins TRBV10-3 to TRBJ2-1; D may be TRBD2 (6 bases). The germline V and J ends were trimmed by 4 bases and 8 bases, with 21 bases remaining between them. The CDR3 covers 16 residues. Germline V gene lookup returns CDR1 ENHRY and CDR2 SYGVKD. The CDR3 is CAISARTTLIPDEQFF. CDR3 nucleotide sequence: TGTGCCATCAGTGCCCGGACTACCCTGATCCCCGATGAGCAGTTCTTC.

The J gene is TRBJ1-5, the V gene TRBV27; TRBD1 is a possible D gene (5 bases). This CDR3 has 15 amino acids. Germline CDR1 and CDR2: MNHEY and SMNVEV (reference sequence). The germline V and J ends were trimmed by 5 bases and 0 bases, with 11 bases remaining between them. The CDR3, as DNA: TGTGCCAGCAGTGACAGAACCTATAGCAATCAGCCCCAGCATTTT. It is translated as CASSDRTYSNQPQHF.

CDR3 nucleotide sequence: TGCAGCGTTGAAGCTAGACGAGATGGCTACACCTTC. This codes for CSVEARRDGYTF. J is TRBJ1-2 and V is TRBV29-1; no clear D gene. Germline V lookup: CDR1 SQVTM, CDR2 ANQGSEA. The CDR3 contains 12 residues. Trimming pared 1 base from V and 6 bases from J, leaving 9 bases between. Drawing the rest from reference TRBV29-1 and TRBJ1-2, the complete variable domain is SAVISQKPSRDICQRGTSLTIQCQVDSQVTMMFWYRQQPGQSLTLIATANQGSEATYESGFVIDKFPISRPNLTFSTLTVSNMSPEDSSIYLCSVEARRDGYTFGSGTRLTVV.

V is TRBV5-6 and J is TRBJ1-5, with TRBD1 identical over 10 bases. The CDR3 contains 15 residues. V was clipped by 5 bases and J by 4 bases; unmatched bases: 6. Germline CDR1 is SGHDT and CDR2 is YYEEEE. The DNA for the CDR3 is TGTGCCAGCAGTCACGGGACAGGGGTTAATCAGCCCCAGCATTTT. Its protein is CASSHGTGVNQPQHF.

The CDR3 nucleotides read TGTGCCAGCAGCGGGCGGGGGTTTTTCAACGAGCAGTACTTC. It encodes CASSGRGFFNEQYF. This chain uses TRBV7-2 with TRBJ2-7; the match to TRBD2 covers 7 bases. CDR3 length equals 14 residues. Germline CDR1 reads SGHTA; CDR2 reads FQGNSA. J gave up 5 bases and V 5 bases, and 9 bases lay outside the gene matches.

This chain connects TRBV18 to TRBJ2-2; perhaps TRBD1 as D (5 bases). Germline V lookup: CDR1 KGHSH, CDR2 LQKENI. CDR3 length equals 15 residues. Between the trimmed V and J ends, which lost 3 bases and 0 bases, there was a span of 8 bases. Here the CDR3 DNA reads TGTGCCAGCTCACCCAGGGTTGCGAACACCGGGGAGCTGTTTTTT. Amino acids: CASSPRVANTGELFF. The full variable domain, with the rest looked up from reference TRBV18 and TRBJ2-2, is NAGVMQNPRHLVRRRGQEARLRCSPMKGHSHVYWYRQLPEEGLKFMVYLQKENIIDESGMPKERFSAEFPKEGPSILRIQQVVRGDSAAYFCASSPRVANTGELFFGEGSRLTVL.

The rearrangement links TRBV5-1 to TRBJ1-3; D not resolved. V was pared by 1 base and J by 4 bases, with 12 bases between. Germline values: CDR1 SGHRS, CDR2 YFSETQ. This CDR3 has 15 residues. The CDR3 DNA reads TGCGCCAGCAGCTTGTACAGAGACCCCGGAAACACCATATATTTT. It translates to CASSLYRDPGNTIYF.

This chain uses TRBV11-2 with TRBJ1-2; D is ambiguous. Germline CDR1 is SGHAT and CDR2 is FQNNGV. The CDR3 totals 13 residues. V lost 2 bases to trimming and J lost 3 bases, with 7 bases between them. CDR3 DNA sequence: TGTGCCAGCAGCTTAATGAGTTACTATGGCTACACCTTC. It is translated as CASSLMSYYGYTF.

V usage is TRBV18 and J usage is TRBJ1-5; 11 positions agree with TRBD1. Looked up from germline, CDR1 is KGHSH and CDR2 is LQKENI. J lost 1 base, V lost 0 bases, and 5 bases had no gene match. The CDR3 length is 18 residues. CDR3 in DNA: TGTGCCAGCTCACCACCGGGACAGGGGGGCTGGAGCAATCAGCCCCAGCATTTT. It specifies CASSPPGQGGWSNQPQHF.

CDR3: CASSYRVDNEQFF. The CDR3 region has the DNA TGTGCCAGCAGTTATCGGGTGGACAATGAGCAGTTCTTC. This chain joins TRBV7-9 and TRBJ2-1; D gene ambiguous. The germline gives CDR1 SEHNR, CDR2 FQNEAQ (reference sequence). CDR3 length equals 13 residues. The ends were cut back, 6 bases at V and 5 bases at J, with 11 bases in the middle.

Written as DNA, the CDR3 is TGTGCCAGCAGTTCCCGACAGGGGCCCCTCATATATGGCTACACCTTC. Translation: CASSSRQGPLIYGYTF. The gene calls are TRBV6-6 and TRBJ1-2; TRBD1 aligns across 8 bases. This CDR3 spans 16 amino acids. Germline V CDR1 and CDR2: MNHNY, SVGAGI (reference sequence). Trimming cost V 4 bases and J 5 bases; bases outside gene matches: 12.

This sequence joins TRBV11-3 and TRBJ2-1; D not resolved. V lost 2 bases and J 3 bases, leaving 5 bases between the germline ends. The CDR3 loop spans 13 amino acids. CDR1 is SGHNT, CDR2 YENEEA, per germline. CDR3 bases: TGTGCCAGCAGCTTACTAGTCTACAATGAGCAGTTCTTC. This codes for CASSLLVYNEQFF.